Each of the 9 T cell receptor beta chains below was sequenced from the same sample in a study of ipilimumab plus nivolumab after autologous stem cell transplantation. Using immunoSEQ multiplex PCR, the repertoire was profiled, and TCRdb retains in-frame clones only, with some absent. The profile shows about 17,000 clones, 80% of them singletons. Source: PBMCs, taken in a trial of ipilimumab plus nivolumab as post-transplant consolidation. All receptors come from a male donor with diffuse large B-cell lymphoma.

The chain has TRBV19 and TRBJ2-1; 9 bases line up with TRBD1. Trimming cost V 6 bases and J 0 bases; bases outside gene matches: 0. The CDR3 is 14 residues long. Germline V gene sequence: CDR1 LNHDA, CDR2 SQIVND (reference sequence). CDR3 residues: CASRGQGSYNEQFF. The CDR3 DNA reads as TGTGCCAGTAGGGGACAGGGCTCCTACAATGAGCAGTTCTTC.

This clone has only one observation. The rearrangement joins TRBV19 to TRBJ1-4; tentative D call: TRBD1 (5 bases). The germline CDR1 and CDR2 sequences are LNHDA and SQIVND (reference sequence). CDR3 size: 16 residues. Trimming left V 2 bases short and J 6 bases short, with 16 bases between. The CDR3 here is CASSIIKGAPDEKLFF. The DNA for the CDR3 is TGTGCCAGTAGTATAATAAAAGGGGCTCCGGATGAAAAACTGTTTTTT. Supplemented by reference TRBV19 and TRBJ1-4, the full variable domain reads DGGITQSPKYLFRKEGQNVTLSCEQNLNHDAMYWYRQDPGQGLRLIYYSQIVNDFQKGDIAEGYSVSREKKESFPLTVTSAQKNPTAFYLCASSIIKGAPDEKLFFGSGTQLSVL.

The chain is built from TRBV6-6 and TRBJ1-4; D may be TRBD1 (5 bases). Germline V gives CDR1 MNHNY, CDR2 SVGAGI (reference sequence). The CDR3 has 14 amino acids. V lost 6 bases and J lost 7, with 15 bases in between. The CDR3 DNA reads TGTGCCAGCAGCCTCGGGACGGTTTTTGAAAAACTGTTTTTT. It translates to CASSLGTVFEKLFF.

The chain combines TRBV30 with TRBJ2-2; 8 bases align to TRBD1. The trim removed 4 bases at V and 5 bases at J, leaving 3 bases unmatched. The CDR3 is 13 residues long. Per germline, CDR1 GTSNPN and CDR2 SVGIG (reference sequence). CDR3 loop: CAWKTGGTGELFF. For the CDR3, the DNA is TGTGCCTGGAAAACAGGGGGAACCGGGGAGCTGTTTTTT.

The J gene is TRBJ2-5, the V gene TRBV19, with 11 bases identical to TRBD2. Trimming cost V 6 bases and J 4 bases; bases outside gene matches: 4. The germline CDR1 and CDR2 sequences are LNHDA and SQIVND (reference sequence). CDR3 length: 14 amino acids. In nucleotides, the CDR3 is TGTGCCAGTAGGACCGGGACTAGCGGAGAGACCCAGTACTTC. This codes for CASRTGTSGETQYF.

J is TRBJ1-2 and V is TRBV7-2; possibly TRBD1 for D (5 bases). The ends were cut back, 5 bases at V and 0 bases at J, with 13 bases in the middle. CDR3 length: 15 residues. CDR1 and CDR2 (germline): SGHTA, FQGNSA. CDR3 amino acids: CASSPTGAPNYGYTF. In DNA form, the CDR3 reads TGTGCCAGCAGCCCAACAGGAGCGCCTAACTATGGCTACACCTTC.

The V call is TRBV10-3, the J call TRBJ2-2; TRBD1 aligns across 7 bases. The ends lost 2 bases at V and 3 bases at J; junction bases unmatched: 3. Germline V gives CDR1 ENHRY, CDR2 SYGVKD. The CDR3 covers 15 residues. CDR3 residues: CAISEDRVDTGELFF. The CDR3 DNA reads as TGTGCCATCAGTGAGGACAGGGTGGACACCGGGGAGCTGTTTTTT.

V is TRBV7-9 and J is TRBJ2-1; 7 bases align to TRBD2. Germline CDR1 is SEHNR and CDR2 is FQNEAQ (reference sequence). This CDR3 has 13 residues. The V and J ends lost 2 bases and 9 bases, in that order; junction bases with no gene match: 4. DNA for the CDR3: TGTGCCAGCAGCTTAAATTCGGGGGGTGAGCAGTTCTTC. It codes for CASSLNSGGEQFF.

V is TRBV6-1 and J is TRBJ1-6; D perhaps matches TRBD1 (5 bases). The V and J ends lost 6 bases and 10 bases respectively, with 16 bases between them. The CDR3 has 14 residues. Germline values: CDR1 MNHNS, CDR2 SASEGT. This chain's CDR3 is CASSAAGGSSPLHF. For the CDR3, the DNA is TGTGCCAGCAGCGCGGCGGGGGGAAGCTCACCCCTCCACTTT.